This T cell receptor (beta chain) was recovered during a study of cytomegalovirus exposure and HLA in healthy donors. Findings and caveats of the study: The authors later linked a missense DCLRE1C variant to TCR beta V- and J-gene trimming. When presence/absence was analysed, sequencing depth was taken to be roughly uniform across donors.

PCR was performed using 60 Vbeta and 13 Jbeta primers. The repertoire was sequenced with immunoSEQ multiplex PCR; TCRdb's copy has only in-frame clones and lacks some. The table shows more than 95,000 clones, with 75% to 90% occurring only once. Points on this clone: The target antigen is unknown.

There are 14 residues in the CDR3. CDR1 and CDR2 (germline): SNHLY, FYNNEI. V lost 5 bases and J lost 1, with 11 bases in between. The sample comprised PBMCs. The sequence derives from a man younger than 40 in good health and CMV-seropositive. The chain recombines TRBV2 with TRBJ1-1; possibly TRBD1 for D (5 bases). The CDR3 protein is CASSNPTGNTEAFF. CDR3 DNA: TGTGCCAGCAGTAACCCTACAGGGAACACTGAAGCTTTCTTT.